These T cell receptor beta chains were read from a single sample in a study of molecular identifiers for immune sequencing clone quantification. A single record per CDR3 protein comes from TCRdb applying MiXCR to the PCR reads. Among about 640,000 distinct CDR3 sequences listed, about 20% were seen once. Material: naive CD8+ T cells from blood, with Jurkat cell RNA spiked in. The receptors stem from a human donor in good health. Some libraries in this study had Jurkat cell RNA spiked in. The CDR3 runs from the conserved cysteine through the conserved F or W. The D gene is left open where the match is weak. The size entry is marked missing in some rows and otherwise reads once, few, many or a size class.

abundance: .
v_gene: TRBV27
j_gene: TRBJ2-7
d_gene: TRBD2
CDR3nt: TGTGCCAGCAGTATTGCCGGTGGTGGTCTAGCGGGGCCCTACGAGCAGTACTTC
CDR3aa: CASSIAGGGLAGPYEQYF

abundance: many
v_gene: TRBV28
j_gene: TRBJ1-2
d_gene: .
CDR3nt: TGTGCCAGCAGTTCCTACAGGGAACTCTATGGCTACACCTTC
CDR3aa: CASSSYRELYGYTF

abundance: many
v_gene: TRBV4-1
j_gene: TRBJ2-7
d_gene: .
CDR3nt: TGCGCCAGCAGCCAAGGGCAGGGATACTACGAGCAGTACTTC
CDR3aa: CASSQGQGYYEQYF

abundance: many
v_gene: TRBV24-1
j_gene: TRBJ2-7
d_gene: .
CDR3nt: TGTGCCACCAGTGATAAAACAGGCTACGAGCAGTACTTC
CDR3aa: CATSDKTGYEQYF

abundance: many
v_gene: TRBV27
j_gene: TRBJ2-7
d_gene: .
CDR3nt: TGTGCCAGCAGTTTATCTCAGGCGCACGAGCAGTACTTC
CDR3aa: CASSLSQAHEQYF

abundance: .
v_gene: TRBV19
j_gene: TRBJ2-2
d_gene: TRBD1
CDR3nt: TGTGCCAGTAGTATCGTTACAGGGGTCGCCGGGGAGCTGTTTTTT
CDR3aa: CASSIVTGVAGELFF

abundance: many
v_gene: TRBV5-6
j_gene: TRBJ1-4
d_gene: .
CDR3nt: TGTGCCAGCAGGCAACAGGGTTGGTCGGAGAAAAAACTGTTTTTT
CDR3aa: CASRQQGWSEKKLFF

abundance: many
v_gene: TRBV6-2/TRBV6-3
j_gene: TRBJ1-1
d_gene: .
CDR3nt: TGTGCCAGCAGTTACTCGCTTGGGAAGAACACTGAAGCTTTCTTT
CDR3aa: CASSYSLGKNTEAFF

abundance: .
v_gene: TRBV4-3
j_gene: TRBJ1-2
d_gene: TRBD1
CDR3nt: TGCGCCAGCAGCCAAGAGGAACAGGGGAACTATGGCTACACCTTC
CDR3aa: CASSQEEQGNYGYTF

abundance: many
v_gene: TRBV12-3/TRBV12-4
j_gene: TRBJ2-1
d_gene: .
CDR3nt: TGTGCCAGCAGTTTAGTTTCCTTACGTAGCTCCTACAATGAGCAGTTCTTC
CDR3aa: CASSLVSLRSSYNEQFF

abundance: few
v_gene: TRBV20-1
j_gene: TRBJ2-7
d_gene: .
CDR3nt: TGCAGTGCTAGAGCCGGGAACTACGAGCAGTACTTC
CDR3aa: CSARAGNYEQYF

abundance: .
v_gene: TRBV9
j_gene: TRBJ2-7
d_gene: TRBD2
CDR3nt: TGTGCCAGCAGCCCGACTAGCGGGAGGTCCGAGCAGTACTTC
CDR3aa: CASSPTSGRSEQYF

abundance: .
v_gene: TRBV5-6
j_gene: TRBJ2-7
d_gene: TRBD1
CDR3nt: TGTGCCAGCAGCTTGTCCTGGGACAGGGAGGCCTACGAGCAGTACTTC
CDR3aa: CASSLSWDREAYEQYF

abundance: .
v_gene: TRBV19
j_gene: TRBJ2-7
d_gene: TRBD2
CDR3nt: TGTGCCAGTAGTATAAGCCTAGCGGGAGTCTACGAGCAGTACTTC
CDR3aa: CASSISLAGVYEQYF

abundance: many
v_gene: TRBV27
j_gene: TRBJ2-1
d_gene: .
CDR3nt: TGTGCCAGCAGTTTATACACAGAGTACAATGAGCAGTTCTTC
CDR3aa: CASSLYTEYNEQFF

abundance: .
v_gene: TRBV6-5
j_gene: TRBJ2-2
d_gene: .
CDR3nt: TGTGCCAGCAGTTACTCGTCAGGGAGCGGGGAGCTGTTTTTT
CDR3aa: CASSYSSGSGELFF

abundance: few
v_gene: TRBV13
j_gene: TRBJ1-4
d_gene: TRBD1
CDR3nt: TGTGCCAGCAGCTTCCGGGACAGCGACAATGAAAAACTGTTTTTT
CDR3aa: CASSFRDSDNEKLFF

abundance: many
v_gene: TRBV6-5
j_gene: TRBJ1-1
d_gene: TRBD1
CDR3nt: TGTGCCAGCAGTTACGGGGACAGGGCCACTGAAGCTTTCTTT
CDR3aa: CASSYGDRATEAFF

abundance: few
v_gene: TRBV20-1
j_gene: TRBJ2-4
d_gene: TRBD2
CDR3nt: TGCAGTGCTCCGACTAGCGGGGAAGCCAAAAACATTCAGTACTTC
CDR3aa: CSAPTSGEAKNIQYF

abundance: many
v_gene: TRBV5-4
j_gene: TRBJ2-3
d_gene: .
CDR3nt: TGTGCCAGCAGCCCCCCAGAGGCCCACACAGATACGCAGTATTTT
CDR3aa: CASSPPEAHTDTQYF

abundance: many
v_gene: TRBV29-1
j_gene: TRBJ1-1
d_gene: .
CDR3nt: TGCAGCGTTGACCATAGGACTGAAGCTTTCTTT
CDR3aa: CSVDHRTEAFF

abundance: few
v_gene: TRBV27
j_gene: TRBJ2-2
d_gene: TRBD2
CDR3nt: TGTGCCAGCAGTTTAACGGGAGGAGACGGGGAGCTGTTTTTT
CDR3aa: CASSLTGGDGELFF

abundance: .
v_gene: TRBV4-1
j_gene: TRBJ2-7
d_gene: .
CDR3nt: TGCGCCAGCAGCCAAGATCGGGGGCAGGGCCTCGAGCAGTACTTC
CDR3aa: CASSQDRGQGLEQYF

abundance: .
v_gene: TRBV11-2
j_gene: TRBJ2-1
d_gene: TRBD2
CDR3nt: TGTGCCAGCAGCCCCAGCGGGAGTACTTACAATGAGCAGTTCTTC
CDR3aa: CASSPSGSTYNEQFF

abundance: many
v_gene: TRBV5-5
j_gene: TRBJ1-1
d_gene: .
CDR3nt: TGTGCCAGCAGCCCCGGATGGGCCACTGAAGCTTTCTTT
CDR3aa: CASSPGWATEAFF

abundance: .
v_gene: TRBV27
j_gene: TRBJ2-2
d_gene: TRBD2
CDR3nt: TGTGCCAGCAGCATCAAGCGGGGGAACCCCGGGGAGCTGTCTTTT
CDR3aa: CASSIKRGNPGELSF

abundance: many
v_gene: TRBV5-4
j_gene: TRBJ2-2
d_gene: TRBD2
CDR3nt: TGTGCCAGCACTCCGGAAGGGATACGGGAGGGCGGGGAGCTGTTTTTT
CDR3aa: CASTPEGIREGGELFF

abundance: .
v_gene: TRBV9
j_gene: TRBJ2-7
d_gene: .
CDR3nt: TGTGCCAGCACCGACGGCTACGAGCAGTACTTC
CDR3aa: CASTDGYEQYF

abundance: few
v_gene: TRBV7-9
j_gene: TRBJ2-7
d_gene: .
CDR3nt: TGTGCCAGCAGCCGAGATCCAGCCAGTACCTACGAGCAGTACTTC
CDR3aa: CASSRDPASTYEQYF

abundance: .
v_gene: TRBV7-9
j_gene: TRBJ2-2
d_gene: .
CDR3nt: TGTGCCAGCAGCCTCCCGGGACAACTTAACACCGGGGAGCTGTTTTTT
CDR3aa: CASSLPGQLNTGELFF

abundance: .
v_gene: TRBV3-1
j_gene: TRBJ1-6
d_gene: .
CDR3nt: TGTGCCAGCAGCCAAACCACGGAGGCCTATAATTCACCCCTCCACTTT
CDR3aa: CASSQTTEAYNSPLHF

abundance: few
v_gene: TRBV19
j_gene: TRBJ1-1
d_gene: .
CDR3nt: TGTGCCAGTAGTATGGGGGCTTCGCACACTGAAGCTTTCTTT
CDR3aa: CASSMGASHTEAFF

abundance: .
v_gene: TRBV7-9
j_gene: TRBJ2-7
d_gene: TRBD2
CDR3nt: TGTGCCAGCAGCTCCGGACTAGAAGCCCCATACGAGCAGTACTTC
CDR3aa: CASSSGLEAPYEQYF

abundance: many
v_gene: TRBV7-3
j_gene: TRBJ2-1
d_gene: .
CDR3nt: TGTGCCAGCAGCTTAGTAGGGGGCGGGACCAGCTCCTACAATGAGCAGTTCTTC
CDR3aa: CASSLVGGGTSSYNEQFF

abundance: many
v_gene: TRBV20-1
j_gene: TRBJ2-7
d_gene: .
CDR3nt: TGCAGTGCGGCCACAGAGGACCTCAGAAGATACGAGCAGTACTTC
CDR3aa: CSAATEDLRRYEQYF